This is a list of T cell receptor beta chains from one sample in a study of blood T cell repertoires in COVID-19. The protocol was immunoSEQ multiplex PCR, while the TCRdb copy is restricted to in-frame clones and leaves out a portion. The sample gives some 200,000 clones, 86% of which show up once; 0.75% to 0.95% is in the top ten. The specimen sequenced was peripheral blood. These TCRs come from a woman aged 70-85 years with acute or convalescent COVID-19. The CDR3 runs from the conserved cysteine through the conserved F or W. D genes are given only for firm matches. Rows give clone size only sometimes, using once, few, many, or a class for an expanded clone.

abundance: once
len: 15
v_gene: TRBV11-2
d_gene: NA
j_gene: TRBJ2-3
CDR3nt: TGTGCCAGCAGCTTAGATCCTCGCCATCGGGATACGCAGTATTTT
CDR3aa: CASSLDPRHRDTQYF

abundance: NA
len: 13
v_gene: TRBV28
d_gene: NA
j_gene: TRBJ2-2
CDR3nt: TGTGCCAGCAGTTCCGATGAGACCGGGGAGCTGTTTTTT
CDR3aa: CASSSDETGELFF

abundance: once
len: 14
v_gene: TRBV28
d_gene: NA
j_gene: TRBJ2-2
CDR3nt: TGTGCCAGCAGTTTGCGGGGAGTGACCGGGGAGCTGTTTTTT
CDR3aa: CASSLRGVTGELFF

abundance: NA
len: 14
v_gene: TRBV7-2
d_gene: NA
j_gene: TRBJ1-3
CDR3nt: TGTGCCAGCAGCTTAAACAGGGCTGGAAACACCATATATTTT
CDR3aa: CASSLNRAGNTIYF

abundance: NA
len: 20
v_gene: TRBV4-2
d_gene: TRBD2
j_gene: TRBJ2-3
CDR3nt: TGTGCCAGCAGCCAAGTCCCCCTCACACTAGCGGGGAGGAGCACAGATACGCAGTATTTT
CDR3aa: CASSQVPLTLAGRSTDTQYF

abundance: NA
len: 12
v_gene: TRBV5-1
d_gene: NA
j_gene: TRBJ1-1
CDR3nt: TGCGCCAGCGGCCCGACAGACACTGAAGCTTTCTTT
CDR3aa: CASGPTDTEAFF

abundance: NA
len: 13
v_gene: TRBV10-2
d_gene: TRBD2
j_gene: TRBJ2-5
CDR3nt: TGCGCCAGCATCCCCGGGGGGGCAGAGACCCAGTACTTC
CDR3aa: CASIPGGAETQYF

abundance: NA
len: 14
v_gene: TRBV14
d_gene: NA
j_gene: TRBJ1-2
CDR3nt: TGTGCCAGTTACCGGGGGGGGCTGAAATATGGCTACACCTTC
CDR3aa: CASYRGGLKYGYTF

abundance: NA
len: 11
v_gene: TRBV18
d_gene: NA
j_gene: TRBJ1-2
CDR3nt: TGTGCCAGCTCATCAGACTATGGCTACACCTTC
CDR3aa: CASSSDYGYTF

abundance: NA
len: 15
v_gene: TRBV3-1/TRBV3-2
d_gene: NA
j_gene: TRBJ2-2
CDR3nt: TGTGCCAGCAGCCGGGGACTCCTGAACACCGGGGAGCTGTTTTTT
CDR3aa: CASSRGLLNTGELFF

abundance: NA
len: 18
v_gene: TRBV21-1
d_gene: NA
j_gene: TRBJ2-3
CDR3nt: TGTGCCAGCAGCAAATGGGAGTATAGGGACAGCAGCACAGATACGCAGTATTTT
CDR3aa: CASSKWEYRDSSTDTQYF

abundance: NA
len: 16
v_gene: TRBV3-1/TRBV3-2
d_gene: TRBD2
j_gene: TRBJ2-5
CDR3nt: TGTGCCAGCAGCCAAACTAGCGGGGGGCCTCAAGAGACCCAGTACTTC
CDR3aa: CASSQTSGGPQETQYF

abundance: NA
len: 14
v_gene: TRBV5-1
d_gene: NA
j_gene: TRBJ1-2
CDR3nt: TGCGCCAGCAGCTTGGAACAGGGATCAGGCGGCTACACCTTC
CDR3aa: CASSLEQGSGGYTF

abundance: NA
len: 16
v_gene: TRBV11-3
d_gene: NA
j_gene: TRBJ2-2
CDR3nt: TGTGCCAGCAGCGGTAGCGCTGCGATTGACACCGGGGAGCTGTTTTTT
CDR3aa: CASSGSAAIDTGELFF

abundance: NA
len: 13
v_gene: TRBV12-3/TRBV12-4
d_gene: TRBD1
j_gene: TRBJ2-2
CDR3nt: TGTGCCAGCAGTCGACAGGGGGTCGGGGAGCTGTTTTTT
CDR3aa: CASSRQGVGELFF

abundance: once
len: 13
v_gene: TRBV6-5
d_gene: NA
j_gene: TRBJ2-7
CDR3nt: TGTGCCAGCAGTTCTTACAGAGTCTACGAGCAGTACTTC
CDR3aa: CASSSYRVYEQYF

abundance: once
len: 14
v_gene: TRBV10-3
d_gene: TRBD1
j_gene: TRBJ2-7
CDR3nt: TGTGCCATCAAAGACGGGACAGGCTCCTACGAGCAGTACTTC
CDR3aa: CAIKDGTGSYEQYF

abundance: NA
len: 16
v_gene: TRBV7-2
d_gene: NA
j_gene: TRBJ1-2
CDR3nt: TGTGCCAGCAGCTCGACGTTCCGAGGCGGGGGCTATGGCTACACCTTC
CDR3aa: CASSSTFRGGGYGYTF

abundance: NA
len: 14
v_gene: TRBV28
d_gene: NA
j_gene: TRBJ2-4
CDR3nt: TGTGCCAGCAGTCCTATGCTAGCCAAAAACATTCAGTACTTC
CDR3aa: CASSPMLAKNIQYF

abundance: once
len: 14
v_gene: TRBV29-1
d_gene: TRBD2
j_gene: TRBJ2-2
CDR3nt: TGCAGCGTCGGCGGGACTAGAAATACCGGGGAGCTGTTTTTT
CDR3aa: CSVGGTRNTGELFF

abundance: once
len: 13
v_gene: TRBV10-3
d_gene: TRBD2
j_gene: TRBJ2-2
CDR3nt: TGTGCCATCACCGGACTAGCTCCCGGGGAGCTGTTTTTT
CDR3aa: CAITGLAPGELFF

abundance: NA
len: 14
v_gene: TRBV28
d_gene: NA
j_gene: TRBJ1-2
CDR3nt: TGTGCCAGCAGTGGTACTATTACTAACTATGGCTACACCTTC
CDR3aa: CASSGTITNYGYTF

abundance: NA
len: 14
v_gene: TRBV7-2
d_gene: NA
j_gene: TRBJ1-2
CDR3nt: TGTGCCAGCAGCTTAGCGCAAGGAGCCTATGGCTACACCTTC
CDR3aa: CASSLAQGAYGYTF

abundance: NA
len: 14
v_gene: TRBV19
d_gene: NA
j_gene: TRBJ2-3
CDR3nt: TGTGCCAGTAGTATAGGGGGGAGGACAGATACGCAGTATTTT
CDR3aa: CASSIGGRTDTQYF

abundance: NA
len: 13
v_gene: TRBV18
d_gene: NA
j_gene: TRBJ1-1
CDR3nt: TGTGCCAGCTCATATGACAGGTGGACTGAAGCTTTCTTT
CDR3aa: CASSYDRWTEAFF

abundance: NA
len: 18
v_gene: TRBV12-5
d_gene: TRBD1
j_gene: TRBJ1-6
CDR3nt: TGTGCTAGTGGTTTGGTAATCACAGGGGCGCTCGATAATTCACCCCTCCACTTT
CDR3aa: CASGLVITGALDNSPLHF

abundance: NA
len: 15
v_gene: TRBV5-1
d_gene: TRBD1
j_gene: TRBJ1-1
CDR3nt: TGCGCCAGCAGCTATCCGGGACAGGGGTTTTCTGAAGCTTTCTTT
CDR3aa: CASSYPGQGFSEAFF

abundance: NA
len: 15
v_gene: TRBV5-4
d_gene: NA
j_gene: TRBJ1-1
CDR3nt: TGTGCCAGCAGCACCTCCGGGACATTGAACACTGAAGCTTTCTTT
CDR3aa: CASSTSGTLNTEAFF

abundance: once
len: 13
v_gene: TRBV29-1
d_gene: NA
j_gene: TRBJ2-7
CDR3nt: TGCAGCGTCGGGGGGCGATCCCAGCACGAGCAGTACTTC
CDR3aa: CSVGGRSQHEQYF

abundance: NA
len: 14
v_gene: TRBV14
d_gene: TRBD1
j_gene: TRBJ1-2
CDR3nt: TGTGCCAGCAGCCGGGACAGTGTCCCGGGAGGCTACACCTTC
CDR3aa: CASSRDSVPGGYTF

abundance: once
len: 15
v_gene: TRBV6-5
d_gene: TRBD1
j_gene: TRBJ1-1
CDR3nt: TGTGCCAGCAGTTCCGGGACAGGGGGCTTCACTGAAGCTTTCTTT
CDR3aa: CASSSGTGGFTEAFF

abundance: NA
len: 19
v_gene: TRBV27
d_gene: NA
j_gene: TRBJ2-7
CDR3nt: TGTGCCAGCAGGAACAGGGGCCCGGGACTAGGAGGAGGGATGTACGAGCAGTACTTC
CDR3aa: CASRNRGPGLGGGMYEQYF

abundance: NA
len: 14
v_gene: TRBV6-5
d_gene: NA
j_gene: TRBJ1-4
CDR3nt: TGTGCCAGCAGTTACTCAGGGGAAGCGGAAAAACTGTTTTTT
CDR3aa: CASSYSGEAEKLFF

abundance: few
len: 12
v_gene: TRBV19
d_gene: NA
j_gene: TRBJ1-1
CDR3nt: TGTGCCAGTAGTACTCCTCCGTATGAAGCTTTCTTT
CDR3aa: CASSTPPYEAFF

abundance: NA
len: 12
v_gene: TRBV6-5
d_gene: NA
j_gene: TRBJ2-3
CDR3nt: TGTGCCAGCAACGAGGTGGGAGATACGCAGTATTTT
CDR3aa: CASNEVGDTQYF

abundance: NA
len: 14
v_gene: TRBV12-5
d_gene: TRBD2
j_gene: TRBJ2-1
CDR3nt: TGTGCTAGTGGTTGGAGCGGGGCAGACAATGAGCAGTTCTTC
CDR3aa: CASGWSGADNEQFF

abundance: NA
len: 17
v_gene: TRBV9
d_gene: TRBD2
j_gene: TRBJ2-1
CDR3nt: TGTGCCAGCAGCGGTGAGTACGGGACTAGGAGGCGGAATGAGCAGTTCTTC
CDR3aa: CASSGEYGTRRRNEQFF

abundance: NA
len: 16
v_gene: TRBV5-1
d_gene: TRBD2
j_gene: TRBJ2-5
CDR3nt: TGCGCCAGCAGCTTGGTGGCGGGGGGCTCCCAAGAGACCCAGTACTTC
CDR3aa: CASSLVAGGSQETQYF

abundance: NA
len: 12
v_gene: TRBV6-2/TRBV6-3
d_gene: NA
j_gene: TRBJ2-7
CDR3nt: TGTGCCAGCAGTTACAACGGGTACGAGCAGTACTTC
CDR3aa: CASSYNGYEQYF

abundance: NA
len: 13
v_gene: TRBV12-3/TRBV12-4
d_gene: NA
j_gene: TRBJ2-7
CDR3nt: TGTGCCACCAAGCAGTGGGGAGGGGGCGAGCAGTACTTC
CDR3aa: CATKQWGGGEQYF

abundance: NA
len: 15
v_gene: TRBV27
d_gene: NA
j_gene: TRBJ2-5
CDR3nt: TGTGCCAGCAGTTTAGAGTCCAGGAGTCGGGGGACCCAGTACTTC
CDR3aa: CASSLESRSRGTQYF

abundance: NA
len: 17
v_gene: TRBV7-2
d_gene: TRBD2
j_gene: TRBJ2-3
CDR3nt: TGTGCCAGCAGCTTAACCCGCCGGACTAGCGTCACAGATACGCAGTATTTT
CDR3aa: CASSLTRRTSVTDTQYF

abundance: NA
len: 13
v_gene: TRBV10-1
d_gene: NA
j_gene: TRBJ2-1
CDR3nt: TGCGCCAGCAGTGCAGGTACTTTGGGTGAGCAGTTCTTC
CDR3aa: CASSAGTLGEQFF

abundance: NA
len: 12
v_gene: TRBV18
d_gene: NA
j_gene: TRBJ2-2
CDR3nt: TGTGCCAGCTCACCTACAAGCGGGGAGCTGTTTTTT
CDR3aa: CASSPTSGELFF

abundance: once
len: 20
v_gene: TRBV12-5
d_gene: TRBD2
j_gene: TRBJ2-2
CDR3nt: TGTGCTAGTGGTACCCGGGGACTAGCGGGGGGGTCCTCGAACACCGGGGAGCTGTTTTTT
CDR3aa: CASGTRGLAGGSSNTGELFF

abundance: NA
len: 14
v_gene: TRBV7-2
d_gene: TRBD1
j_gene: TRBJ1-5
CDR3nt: TGTGCCAGCAGCTTAGGCAGGGGGCCTCAGCCCCAGCATTTT
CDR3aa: CASSLGRGPQPQHF

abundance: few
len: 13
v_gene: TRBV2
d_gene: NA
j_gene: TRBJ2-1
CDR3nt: TGTGCCAGGAGACAACCCTCCTACAATGAGCAGTTCTTC
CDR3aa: CARRQPSYNEQFF